This TCR beta chain was identified in a study of blood T cell repertoires in COVID-19. At the level of the study: Material from acute and convalescent COVID-19 was sourced from the United States, Italy and Spain.

Methods used by the authors: Quantification of nucleated cells was approximated via reference gene primer amplification. Sequencing used immunoSEQ multiplex PCR; TCRdb keeps in-frame clones, though not all of them. The V and J calls and clone size were taken over from that table, and D and trimming were inferred from the DNA. The data hold under 40,000 clones, with more than 80% observed a single time. The CDR3 is made up of 15 amino acids. Trimming took off 0 bases at V and 2 bases at J, with 11 bases between the two ends. Germline CDR1 is SGHVS and CDR2 is FQNEAQ. This sequence originates from a woman between 70 and 85 years old with acute or convalescent COVID-19. Material: peripheral blood. The V gene is TRBV7-8, the J gene TRBJ2-7; a possible D gene is TRBD2 (5 bases). The CDR3 DNA follows: TGTGCCAGCAGCTTAGCGCAGCGGAGAACCTACGAGCAGTACTTC. As protein: CASSLAQRRTYEQYF.